This T cell receptor beta chain comes out of a study of cytomegalovirus exposure and HLA in healthy donors. Study-level points and caveats: Whilst most TCR sequences proved rare, a subset of public TCRs occurred across many donors. It was reportedly the case that the classifier diagnosed cytomegalovirus status with high specificity and sensitivity.

With 6 bases clipped from V and 6 bases from J, the junction kept 10 bases outside the gene matches. CDR1 and CDR2 (germline): KGHSH, LQKENI. This CDR3 is 15 amino acids long. Profiling relied on immunoSEQ multiplex PCR, and the TCRdb table lists in-frame clones only, not all of them. The sample records 200,000 to 300,000 clones, around 87% being singletons. Donors came from a validation cohort of over a hundred subjects, distinct from the first 666-subject cohort. As for this clone: The target antigen is unknown.

Sequencing used PBMCs. V and J are TRBV18 and TRBJ2-3; 9 bases are shared with TRBD2. The TCR originated in a man between 18 and 29 years old in good health and CMV-seronegative. CDR3 sequence reads: CASSPGLAGADTQYF. The CDR3 bases are TGTGCCAGCTCCCCGGGACTAGCAGGGGCGGATACGCAGTATTTT.